Following are 20 T cell receptor beta chains from one sample sequenced in a study of Tregs in tolerant kidney transplant recipients. Repertoires were generated with immunoSEQ multiplex PCR, while TCRdb's copy carries only in-frame clones and drops some. The data show some 88,000 clones, 85% to 95% seen once. Input material: CD8+ T cells from blood. The receptors stem from a human donor in good health.

CDR3 in amino acids: CASSLPRGNEQFF. In DNA, the CDR3 is TGTGCCAGCAGCTTGCCCCGGGGCAATGAGCAGTTCTTC. The chain has TRBV5-5 and TRBJ2-1; a possible D gene is TRBD2 (5 bases). The germline V and J ends were trimmed by 1 base and 6 bases, with 8 bases remaining between them. The CDR3 is 13 amino acids. The germline gives CDR1 SGHKS, CDR2 YYEKEE (reference sequence).

This sequence joins TRBV6-5 and TRBJ1-2; D not certain. The CDR3 has 12 amino acids. Germline V gives CDR1 MNHEY, CDR2 SVGAGI. The DNA for the CDR3 is TGTGCGGCCTTTTTTGAGCCTCGGGGCTACACCTTC. Its protein is CAAFFEPRGYTF.

Comments on this clone: Other DNA sequences in this sample translate to the same CDR3. The V gene is TRBV4-1, the J gene TRBJ2-5; D perhaps matches TRBD1 (5 bases). Looked up from germline, CDR1 is MGHRA and CDR2 is YSYEKL. CDR3 length equals 13 residues. Trimming cost V 0 bases and J 5 bases, with 7 bases left between them. CDR3 loop: CASSQEGQETQYF. In nucleotides, the CDR3 is TGCGCCAGCAGCCAAGAGGGGCAGGAGACCCAGTACTTC.

The chain has TRBV30 and TRBJ2-7; 10 bases align to TRBD2. Germline V gene data show CDR1 as GTSNPN and CDR2 as SVGIG (reference sequence). This CDR3 contains 15 residues. Trimming took 0 bases from V and 4 from J; bases not matched to a gene: 6. The CDR3, as DNA: TGTGCCTGGAGTGTAGAACTAGCGGGACCTTACGAGCAGTACTTC. Its translation is CAWSVELAGPYEQYF.

Worth noting for this clone: This specimen includes other DNA sequences encoding the same CDR3. CDR3: CASSLGGTGELFF. In nucleotides, the CDR3 is TGTGCCAGCAGCTTAGGGGGAACCGGGGAGCTGTTTTTT. This chain links TRBV7-9 with TRBJ2-2; D call uncertain. Germline V gene data show CDR1 as SEHNR and CDR2 as FQNEAQ (reference sequence). The V end lost 1 base, the J end lost 5 bases, and 5 bases lay between the germline ends. This CDR3 comprises 13 residues.

The chain employs TRBV2 and TRBJ2-3, with 12 nucleotides matching TRBD2. CDR3 length: 16 amino acids. CDR1 SNHLY and CDR2 FYNNEI come from the germline V gene. V lost 10 bases, J lost 6 bases, and 14 bases stayed unmatched. The CDR3, as DNA: TGTGCCATTTCGGGGAGACTAGCGGGGGCCGCCGATACGCAGTATTTT. Its translation: CAISGRLAGAADTQYF.

This sequence joins TRBV2 and TRBJ2-1; a possible D gene is TRBD2 (5 bases). V lost 2 bases and J lost 4, with 12 bases in between. CDR3 size: 15 residues. The germline V gene encodes CDR1 SNHLY and CDR2 FYNNEI. CDR3 protein: CASSEWSGVYNEQFF. In DNA form, the CDR3 reads TGTGCCAGCAGTGAATGGAGCGGAGTTTACAATGAGCAGTTCTTC.

The rearrangement joins TRBV29-1 to TRBJ2-1; a weak D match, TRBD1 (6 bases). Trimming left V 4 bases short and J 2 bases short, with 12 bases between. CDR3 length equals 14 residues. CDR1 SQVTM and CDR2 ANQGSEA come from the germline V gene. This chain's CDR3 is CSVGRDIPYNEQFF. CDR3 bases: TGCAGCGTTGGTCGGGACATTCCCTACAATGAGCAGTTCTTC.

This clone was counted a single time. J is TRBJ2-3 and V is TRBV5-6; no firm D call. The CDR3 loop spans 9 amino acids. Germline CDR1 is SGHDT and CDR2 is YYEEEE. Between the trimmed V and J ends, which lost 5 bases and 7 bases, there was a span of 2 bases. The CDR3 DNA sequence: TGTGCCAGCAGAAATACGCAGTATTTT. Its translation is CASRNTQYF.

V gene TRBV7-2 combines with J gene TRBJ1-2; D unresolved. V was cut by 0 bases and J by 7 bases, with 6 bases left in between. Germline V gives CDR1 SGHTA, CDR2 FQGNSA. The CDR3 is made up of 12 amino acids. CDR3 sequence: CASSLAVGGYTF. In DNA form, the CDR3 reads TGTGCCAGCAGCTTAGCCGTCGGTGGCTACACCTTC.

This clone was found once. This chain links TRBV6-4 with TRBJ2-6; no clear D gene. This CDR3 comprises 16 residues. Germline V gene sequence: CDR1 MRHNA, CDR2 SNTAGT. Trimming shortened V by 0 bases and J by 1 base, and 7 bases separated the two germline ends. The CDR3 DNA sequence: TGTGCCAGCAGTGACTCGATCGGGTCTGGGGCCAACGTCCTGACTTTC. It codes for CASSDSIGSGANVLTF.

Regarding this clone: The sample holds other DNA sequences that translate to the same CDR3. The rearrangement uses TRBV7-9 and TRBJ1-1; D uncertain. V gave up 3 bases and J gave up 4 bases, with 3 bases separating them. The CDR3 has 11 residues. Looked up from germline, CDR1 is SEHNR and CDR2 is FQNEAQ (reference sequence). The CDR3 region has the DNA TGTGCCAGCAGCTTGAGCACTGAAGCTTTCTTT. Amino acids: CASSLSTEAFF.

This clone occurred a few times. The gene calls are TRBV9 and TRBJ1-5, with D perhaps TRBD1 (5 bases). Between the trimmed V and J ends, which lost 4 bases and 5 bases, there was a span of 13 bases. The germline CDR1 and CDR2 sequences are SGDLS and YYNGEE. The length of the CDR3 is 14 residues. DNA for the CDR3: TGTGCCAGCAGCAAGACAGAAAGCTATCAGCCCCAGCATTTT. Protein product: CASSKTESYQPQHF.

The CDR3 nucleotides read TGTGCCAGCAGCCTCGCGGCCGGGTCCAATGAGCAGTTCTTC. It codes for CASSLAAGSNEQFF. The V gene is TRBV7-9, the J gene TRBJ2-1, with no clear D. The CDR3 is 14 amino acids. Between the trimmed V and J ends, which lost 5 bases and 6 bases, there was a span of 14 bases. The germline gives CDR1 SEHNR, CDR2 FQNEAQ (reference sequence).

The chain couples TRBV27 to TRBJ2-7; D uncertain. The CDR3 is 12 amino acids. Germline V lookup: CDR1 MNHEY, CDR2 SMNVEV (reference sequence). V gave up 5 bases and J gave up 9 bases, with 14 bases separating them. The CDR3: CASSPLGHLQYF. The CDR3 DNA reads TGTGCCAGCAGTCCCCTGGGCCACTTGCAGTACTTC.

This rearrangement joins TRBV6-5 to TRBJ2-3; D is unresolved. Trimming left V 2 bases short and J 0 bases short, with 6 bases between. Per germline, CDR1 MNHEY and CDR2 SVGAGI. This CDR3 spans 14 amino acids. The CDR3 here is CASSYVASTDTQYF. CDR3 coding DNA: TGTGCCAGCAGTTACGTTGCTAGCACAGATACGCAGTATTTT.

The chain combines TRBV19 with TRBJ1-2; D gene ambiguous. Per the germline V gene, CDR1 is LNHDA and CDR2 is SQIVND (reference sequence). The length of the CDR3 is 11 residues. V lost 10 bases and J lost 7, with 13 bases in between. In nucleotides, the CDR3 is TGTGCCATTCCAACGGGCGGTGGCTACACCTTC. Protein product: CAIPTGGGYTF.

Points on this clone: Other DNA sequences in this specimen translate into the identical CDR3. This chain joins TRBV9 and TRBJ2-3; D unclear. The CDR3 totals 12 residues. CDR1 is SGDLS and CDR2 is YYNGEE in the germline V gene. The V end lost 0 bases, the J end lost 1 base, and 0 bases lay between the germline ends. The DNA for the CDR3 is TGTGCCAGCAGCGTAGGCACAGATACGCAGTATTTT. It codes for CASSVGTDTQYF.

The chain joins TRBV2 to TRBJ1-4, with TRBD1 matching 12 bases. In germline, CDR1 is SNHLY, CDR2 FYNNEI. V gave up 4 bases and J gave up 6 bases; unmatched junction bases: 9. The CDR3 has 17 amino acids. The CDR3 here is CASSGGTGGGVYEKLFF. The CDR3 DNA sequence: TGTGCCAGCAGTGGGGGGACAGGGGGCGGTGTTTATGAAAAACTGTTTTTT.

The chain uses TRBV6-5 and TRBJ1-2; 8 nucleotides agree with TRBD1. This CDR3 is 15 amino acids long. Trimming took 4 bases from V and 4 from J; bases not matched to a gene: 8. CDR1 and CDR2 from the germline V gene are MNHEY and SVGAGI. The CDR3 DNA sequence: TGTGCCAGCAGTTTTACGACAGGGGCTAGCTATGGCTACACCTTC. Translated, it gives CASSFTTGASYGYTF.